Sequencing of this T cell receptor (beta chain) was carried out in a study of preoperative IRX-2 immunotherapy in early breast cancer. Treatment noted: preoperative locoregional IRX-2 cytokine immunotherapy. Patients received preoperative, locoregional IRX-2 cytokine immunotherapy in a phase Ib study. This clone was detected once. Produced via immunoSEQ multiplex PCR; TCRdb's table is partial and in-frame only. The table lists 25,000 to 30,000 clones, approximately 80% of them singletons. V lost 3 bases, J lost 2 bases, and 9 bases lay in between. This CDR3 has 14 residues. The germline CDR1 and CDR2 sequences are MDHEN and SYDVKM.

This TCR was sampled from a human donor with breast cancer. This rearrangement joins TRBV28 to TRBJ2-3, with D hard to call. Sampling was carried out from a patient treated with IRX-2 immunotherapy. The CDR3: CASSLVVDTDTQYF. The CDR3 DNA reads TGTGCCAGCAGTTTGGTGGTGGACACAGATACGCAGTATTTT.